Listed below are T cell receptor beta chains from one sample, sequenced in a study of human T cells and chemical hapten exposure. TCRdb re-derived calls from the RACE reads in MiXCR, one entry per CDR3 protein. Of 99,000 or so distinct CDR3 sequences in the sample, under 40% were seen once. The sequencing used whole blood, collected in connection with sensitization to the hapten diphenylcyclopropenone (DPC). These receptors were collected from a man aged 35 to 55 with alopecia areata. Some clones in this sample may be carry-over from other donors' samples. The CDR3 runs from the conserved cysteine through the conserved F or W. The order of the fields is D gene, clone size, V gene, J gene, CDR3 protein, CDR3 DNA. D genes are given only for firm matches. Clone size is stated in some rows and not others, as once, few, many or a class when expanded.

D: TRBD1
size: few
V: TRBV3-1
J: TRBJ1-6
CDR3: CASSPDRENSPLHF
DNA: TGTGCCAGCAGCCCCGACAGGGAGAATTCACCCCTCCACTTT

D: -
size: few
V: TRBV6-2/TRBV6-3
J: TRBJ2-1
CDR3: CASSYSNSEQFF
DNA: TGTGCCAGCAGTTACTCGAACTCAGAGCAGTTCTTC

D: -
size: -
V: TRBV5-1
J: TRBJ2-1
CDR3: CASSLEGPLNNEQFF
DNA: TGCGCCAGCAGCTTGGAGGGACCCCTGAACAATGAGCAGTTCTTC

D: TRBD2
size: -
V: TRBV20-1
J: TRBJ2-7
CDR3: CSAGGTRASEQYF
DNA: TGCAGTGCCGGAGGGACTAGGGCCTCCGAGCAGTACTTC

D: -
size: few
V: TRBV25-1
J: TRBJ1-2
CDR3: CASQNPREWDGYTF
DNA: TGTGCCAGCCAAAACCCAAGAGAATGGGATGGCTACACCTTC

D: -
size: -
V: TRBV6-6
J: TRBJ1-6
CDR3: CASTPYSRGNSPLHF
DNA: TGTGCCAGCACTCCCTACTCACGGGGGAATTCACCCCTCCACTTT

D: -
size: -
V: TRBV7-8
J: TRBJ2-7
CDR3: CASSLADRPHEQYF
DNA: TGTGCCAGCAGCTTAGCCGACAGGCCCCACGAGCAGTACTTC

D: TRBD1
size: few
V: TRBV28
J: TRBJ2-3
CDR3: CASSHRGIGTDTQYF
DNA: TGTGCCAGCAGCCACAGGGGGATTGGCACAGATACGCAGTATTTT

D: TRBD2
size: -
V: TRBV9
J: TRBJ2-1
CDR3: CASSVEGGTSINEQFF
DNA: TGTGCCAGCAGCGTAGAGGGGGGGACTAGCATCAATGAGCAGTTCTTC

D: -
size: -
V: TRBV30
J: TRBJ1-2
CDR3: CAWSATGNYGYTF
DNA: TGTGCCTGGAGTGCCACAGGGAACTATGGCTACACCTTC

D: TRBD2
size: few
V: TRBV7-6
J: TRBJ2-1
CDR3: CASSGALLLSGRVVHEQFF
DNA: TGTGCCAGCAGCGGAGCCCTGCTCTTAAGCGGGAGGGTGGTCCATGAGCAGTTCTTC

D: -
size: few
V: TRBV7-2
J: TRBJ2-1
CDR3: CASSSSFGNEQFF
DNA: TGTGCCAGCAGCTCATCGTTTGGCAATGAGCAGTTCTTC

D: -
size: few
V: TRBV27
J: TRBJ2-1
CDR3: CASSFAGVYGEQFF
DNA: TGTGCCAGCAGTTTCGCAGGGGTTTACGGTGAGCAGTTCTTC

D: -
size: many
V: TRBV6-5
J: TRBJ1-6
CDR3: CASSIYNSPLHF
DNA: TGTGCCAGCAGTATCTACAATTCACCCCTCCACTTT

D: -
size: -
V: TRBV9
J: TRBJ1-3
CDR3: CASSIPGSGIGNTIYF
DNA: TGTGCCAGCAGCATCCCAGGGAGCGGGATTGGAAACACCATATATTTT

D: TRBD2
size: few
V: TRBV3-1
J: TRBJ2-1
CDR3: CASSPTSGRSNEQFF
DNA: TGTGCCAGCAGCCCCACTAGCGGGAGAAGCAATGAGCAGTTCTTC

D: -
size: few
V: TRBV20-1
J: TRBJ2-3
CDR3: CSATDPNSDTQYF
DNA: TGCAGTGCCACGGACCCAAACAGTGATACGCAGTATTTT

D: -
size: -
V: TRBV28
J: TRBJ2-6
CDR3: CASSLEDSGANVLTF
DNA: TGTGCCAGCAGTTTGGAGGACTCTGGGGCCAACGTCCTGACTTTC

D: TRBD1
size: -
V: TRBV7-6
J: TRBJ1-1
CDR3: CASSLEDRGWDTEAFF
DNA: TGTGCCAGCAGCTTAGAGGACAGGGGTTGGGACACTGAAGCTTTCTTT

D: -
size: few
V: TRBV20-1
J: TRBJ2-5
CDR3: CSADTEGTETQYF
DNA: TGCAGTGCTGATACAGAGGGGACGGAGACCCAGTACTTC

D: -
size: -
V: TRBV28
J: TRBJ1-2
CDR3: CASSLGGTWTVYGYTF
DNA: TGTGCCAGCAGTTTAGGGGGGACCTGGACAGTTTATGGCTACACCTTC

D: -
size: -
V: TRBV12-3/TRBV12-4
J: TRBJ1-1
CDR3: CASSFMAVNTEAFF
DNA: TGTGCCAGCAGTTTTATGGCAGTGAACACTGAAGCTTTCTTT

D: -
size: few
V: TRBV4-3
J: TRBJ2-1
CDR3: CASSQDMARWGYNEQFF
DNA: TGCGCCAGCAGCCAAGATATGGCCAGGTGGGGATACAATGAGCAGTTCTTC

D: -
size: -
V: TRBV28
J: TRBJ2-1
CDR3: CASSLTGMHYNEQFF
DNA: TGTGCCAGCAGTTTAACCGGGATGCACTACAATGAGCAGTTCTTC

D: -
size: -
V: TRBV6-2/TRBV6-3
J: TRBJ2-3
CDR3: CASILTGYSTDTQYF
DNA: TGTGCCAGCATTCTAACAGGGTACTCCACAGATACGCAGTATTTT

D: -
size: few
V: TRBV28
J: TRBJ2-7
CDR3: CASSQSSYEQYF
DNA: TGTGCCAGCAGTCAAAGCAGTTACGAGCAGTACTTC

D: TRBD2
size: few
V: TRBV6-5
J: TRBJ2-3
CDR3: CASSYLAGVRDTQYF
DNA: TGTGCCAGCAGTTACCTAGCGGGAGTTAGAGATACGCAGTATTTT

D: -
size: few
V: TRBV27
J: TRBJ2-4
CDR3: CASSFTGKILAKNIQYF
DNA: TGTGCCAGCAGCTTCACCGGAAAGATTCTAGCCAAAAACATTCAGTACTTC

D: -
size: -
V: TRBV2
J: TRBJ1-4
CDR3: CASARDGGEKLFF
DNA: TGTGCCAGCGCACGGGACGGGGGTGAAAAACTGTTTTTT

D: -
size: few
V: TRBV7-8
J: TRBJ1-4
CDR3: CASSSLQGKKLFF
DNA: TGTGCCAGCAGCTCCTTACAGGGAAAGAAACTGTTTTTT

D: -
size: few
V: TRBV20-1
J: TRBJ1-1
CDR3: CSARDGRGMTEAFF
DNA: TGCAGTGCTAGAGACGGCAGGGGTATGACTGAAGCTTTCTTT